Included here is one TCR beta chain sequence, with context. This sample is part of a study of blood T cell repertoires in COVID-19. Repertoires were generated with immunoSEQ multiplex PCR, while TCRdb's copy carries only in-frame clones and drops some. The table has approximately 300,000 clones, 80% to 95% seen once; the top ten hold 6.5% to 8%. This clonotype was sampled from a woman aged 30 to 39 with COVID-19, enrolled during active disease. Sequences were obtained from peripheral blood.

This CDR3 reads CASSTKGTSGYPYEQYF. In DNA, the CDR3 is TGTGCCAGCAGTACTAAGGGAACTAGCGGGTATCCCTACGAGCAGTACTTC. The chain uses TRBV27 and TRBJ2-7, with 9 bases matching TRBD2. J was trimmed by 2 bases and V by 5 bases; bases with no gene match: 13. The germline V gene has CDR1 MNHEY and CDR2 SMNVEV (reference sequence). The CDR3 is made up of 17 amino acids.